The present TCR beta chain was sequenced within a study of T cells in localized non-small cell lung cancer. Overall study results and limits: For the top 100 tumor clones, a median about 56 also appeared in adjacent lung. Clonality peaked in uninvolved adjacent lung rather than tumor. Longer overall survival accompanied higher blood T cell density. Heterogeneity remains possible, as sequencing covered one tumor region only.

V gave up 3 bases and J gave up 3 bases, with 3 bases separating them. Germline values: CDR1 SNHLY, CDR2 FYNNEI. The CDR3 is 11 residues long. To note about this clone: Its antigen is still unknown.

TCRdb's copy holds only in-frame clones and misses some; the assay was immunoSEQ multiplex PCR. The table includes roughly 40,000 clones, roughly 79% detected once. This TCR came from a male donor at least 60 years old with stage II lung adenocarcinoma. The rearrangement uses TRBV2 and TRBJ2-7; D remains ambiguous. The sample in question was peripheral blood mononuclear cells, obtained before any cancer treatment. Here the CDR3 DNA reads TGTGCCAGCAGTGAGGTCTACGAGCAGTACTTC. Protein: CASSEVYEQYF.